The clone carrying this T cell receptor beta chain came up once. Its target is unknown. The same CDR3 also results from other DNA sequences found in this sample. The data derive from a study of shared clonotypes between healthy human individuals. Study details: CD4 naive cells filled three plates per donor, CD4 memory three, CD8 naive two and CD8 memory one.

Study-wide results and limits: Sample collection involved blood only; tissue repertoires are likely different. Deeper or shallower sequencing was expected to change how clonotypes are shared among donors.

Some 29,000 T cell genomes (around 190 ng DNA) went into each sorted-subset replicate. Libraries were prepared by immunoSEQ multiplex PCR; TCRdb keeps only in-frame clonotypes and omits some of them. The sample has about 1.9 million clones; around 93% are singletons. In germline, CDR1 is MNHEY, CDR2 SMNVEV (reference sequence). The CDR3 length is 14 residues. The V segment lost 2 bases and the J segment 7 bases; nucleotides outside the gene matches: 4. Naive CD8 cells were CD45RO-negative, positively selected for CCR7, excluding terminally differentiated effector memory CD45RA+ cells. The sequence was collected from a young man in good health. Some clones in this sample may be carry-over from other donors' samples. The sequenced material came from naive CD8+ T cells from PBMCs. The gene calls are TRBV27 and TRBJ2-1; 8 nucleotides align to TRBD2. CDR3 sequence: CASSLQAGANEQFF. The CDR3 nucleotides are TGTGCCAGCAGTTTACAAGCGGGGGCTAATGAGCAGTTCTTC.